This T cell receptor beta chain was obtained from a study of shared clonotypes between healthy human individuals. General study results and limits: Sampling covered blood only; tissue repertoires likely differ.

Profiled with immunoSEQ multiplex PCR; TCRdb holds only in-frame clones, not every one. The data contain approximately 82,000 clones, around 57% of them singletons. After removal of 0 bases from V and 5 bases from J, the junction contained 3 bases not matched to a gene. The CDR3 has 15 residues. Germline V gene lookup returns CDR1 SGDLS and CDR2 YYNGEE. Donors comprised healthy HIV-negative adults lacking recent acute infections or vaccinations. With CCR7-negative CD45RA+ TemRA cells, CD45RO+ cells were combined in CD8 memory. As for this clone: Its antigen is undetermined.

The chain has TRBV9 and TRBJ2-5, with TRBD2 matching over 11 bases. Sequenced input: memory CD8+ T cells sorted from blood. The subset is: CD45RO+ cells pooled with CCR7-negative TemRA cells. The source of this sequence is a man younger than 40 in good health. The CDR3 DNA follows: TGTGCCAGCAGCGTAGGACTAGCGGGATTGGAGACCCAGTACTTC. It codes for CASSVGLAGLETQYF. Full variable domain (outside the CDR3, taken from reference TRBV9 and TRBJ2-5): DSGVTQTPKHLITATGQRVTLRCSPRSGDLSVYWYQQSLDQGLQFLIQYYNGEERAKGNILERFSAQQFPDLHSELNLSSLELGDSALYFCASSVGLAGLETQYFGPGTRLLVL.